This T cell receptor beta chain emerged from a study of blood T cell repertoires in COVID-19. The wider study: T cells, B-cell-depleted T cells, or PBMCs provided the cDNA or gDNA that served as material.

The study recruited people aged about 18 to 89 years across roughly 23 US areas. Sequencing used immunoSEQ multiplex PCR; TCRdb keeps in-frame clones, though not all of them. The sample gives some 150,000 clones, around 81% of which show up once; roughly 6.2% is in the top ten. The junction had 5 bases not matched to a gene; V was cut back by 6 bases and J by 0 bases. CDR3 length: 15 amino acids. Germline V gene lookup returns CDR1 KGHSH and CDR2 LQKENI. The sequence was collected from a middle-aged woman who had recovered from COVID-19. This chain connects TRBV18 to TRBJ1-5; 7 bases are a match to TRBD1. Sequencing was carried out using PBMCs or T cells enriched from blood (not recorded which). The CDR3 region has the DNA TGTGCCAGCTCCCCGGGACAGTATAGCAATCAGCCCCAGCATTTT. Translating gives CASSPGQYSNQPQHF.